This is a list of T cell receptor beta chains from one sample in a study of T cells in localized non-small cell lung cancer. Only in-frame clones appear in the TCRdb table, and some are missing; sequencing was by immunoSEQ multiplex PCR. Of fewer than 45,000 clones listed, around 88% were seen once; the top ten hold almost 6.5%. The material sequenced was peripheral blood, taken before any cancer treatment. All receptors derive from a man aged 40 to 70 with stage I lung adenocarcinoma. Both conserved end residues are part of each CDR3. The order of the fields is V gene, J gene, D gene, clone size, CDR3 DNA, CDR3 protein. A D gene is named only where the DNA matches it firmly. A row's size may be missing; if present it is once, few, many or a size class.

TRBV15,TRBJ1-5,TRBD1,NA,TGTGCCACCAGCAGCACAGGGGGCGCAAGCAATCAGCCCCAGCATTTT,CATSSTGGASNQPQHF
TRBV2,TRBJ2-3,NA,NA,TGTGCCAGCAGTCGGTCAGATACGCAGTATTTT,CASSRSDTQYF
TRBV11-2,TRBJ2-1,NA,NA,TGTGCCAGCAGCTTAGACCAGGTACAAGGGAATGAGCAGTTCTTC,CASSLDQVQGNEQFF
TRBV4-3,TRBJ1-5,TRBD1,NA,TGCGCCAGCAGCCAAGAGGACAGGGTAGATCAGCCCCAGCATTTT,CASSQEDRVDQPQHF
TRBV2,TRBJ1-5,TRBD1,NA,TGTGCCAGCAGTGAACAGGGGGCTGAGAATCAGCCCCAGCATTTT,CASSEQGAENQPQHF
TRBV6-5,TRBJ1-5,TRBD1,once,TGTGCCAGCAGTTACTCGGGACAGGAAAATCAGCCCCAGCATTTT,CASSYSGQENQPQHF
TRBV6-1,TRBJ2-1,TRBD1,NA,TGTGCCAGCAGGTCGGACAGGGCCAACTACAATGAGCAGTTCTTC,CASRSDRANYNEQFF
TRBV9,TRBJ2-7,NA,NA,TGTGCCAGCAGCGACGGGACTTTCTCCCACGAGCAGTACTTC,CASSDGTFSHEQYF
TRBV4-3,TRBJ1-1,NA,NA,TGCGCCAGCAGCCAAGGTTCAGGGAGTACCGATGAAGCTTTCTTT,CASSQGSGSTDEAFF
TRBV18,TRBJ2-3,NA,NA,TGTGCCAGCTCACCCGGGGCTGGTGATACGCAGTATTTT,CASSPGAGDTQYF
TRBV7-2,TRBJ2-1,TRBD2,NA,TGTGCCAGCAGCTTACAGTCCGGGAGGTGGGGCAATGAGCAGTTCTTC,CASSLQSGRWGNEQFF
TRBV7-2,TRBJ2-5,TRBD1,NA,TGTGCCAGCAGCTCGGACAGGCGCGAGACCCAGTACTTC,CASSSDRRETQYF
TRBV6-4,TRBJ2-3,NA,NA,TGTGCCAGCAGTCAGAAGGACAGAAGCACAGATACGCAGTATTTT,CASSQKDRSTDTQYF
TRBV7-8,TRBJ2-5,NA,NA,TGTGCCAGCAGCTTCCGGGACGGACGAGACCAGTACTTC,CASSFRDGRDQYF
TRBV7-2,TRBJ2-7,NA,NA,TGTGCCAGCAGCTCCGGGCCCGAGCAGTACTTC,CASSSGPEQYF
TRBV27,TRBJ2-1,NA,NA,TGTGCCAGCAGTTTATCAACGGCGGGTGAGCAGTTCTTC,CASSLSTAGEQFF
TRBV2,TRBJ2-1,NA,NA,TGTGCCAGCAGTAGGGGGGGTCGACTCTACAATGAGCAGTTCTTC,CASSRGGRLYNEQFF
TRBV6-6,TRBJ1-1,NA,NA,TGTGCCAGCAGGGGGATCGGGGGAACTGAAGCTTTCTTT,CASRGIGGTEAFF
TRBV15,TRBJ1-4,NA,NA,TGTGCCACCAGCGGGGCCGGGACTAACCCTGAAAAACTGTTTTTT,CATSGAGTNPEKLFF
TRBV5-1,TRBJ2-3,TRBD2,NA,TGCGCCAGCTCGGGACTAGCGGGAAGGGCAGATACGCAGTATTTT,CASSGLAGRADTQYF
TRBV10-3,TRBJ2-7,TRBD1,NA,TGTGCCATCAGTGAGTCGGACAGGGTCCACGAGCAGTACTTC,CAISESDRVHEQYF
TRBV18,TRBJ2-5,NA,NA,TGTGCCAGCTCACCCGGGACAAAGGAGACCCAGTACTTC,CASSPGTKETQYF
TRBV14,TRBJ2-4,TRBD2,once,TGTGCCAGCAGCCAAGACTCATGGCGGGAGACGGCCAAAAACATTCAGTACTTC,CASSQDSWRETAKNIQYF
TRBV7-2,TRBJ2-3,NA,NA,TGTGCCAGCAGCTTAACCGGGATGGGGGATACGCAGTATTTT,CASSLTGMGDTQYF
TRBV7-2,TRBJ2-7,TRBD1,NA,TGTGCCAGCAGCGGGACAGGGGGAGAACTAGCGGAGTTCTACGAGCAGTACTTC,CASSGTGGELAEFYEQYF
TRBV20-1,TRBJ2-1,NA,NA,TGCAGTGCTATGTCAGCGAATGAGCAGTTCTTC,CSAMSANEQFF
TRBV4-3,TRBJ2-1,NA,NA,TGCGCCAGCAGCTTCTCGGTCGGAACTAGCAAGGATGAGCAGTTCTTC,CASSFSVGTSKDEQFF
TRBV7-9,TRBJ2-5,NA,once,TGTGCCACCACAGGGTTCCCCCAAGAGACCCAGTACTTC,CATTGFPQETQYF
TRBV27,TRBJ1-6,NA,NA,TGTGCCAGCCGGGGGCAGGGAGGGTCACCCCTCCACTTT,CASRGQGGSPLHF
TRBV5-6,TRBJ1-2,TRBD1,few,TGTGCCAGCAGCTTGGAAGGGGGCGTGTACACCTTC,CASSLEGGVYTF
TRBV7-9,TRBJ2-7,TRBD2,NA,TGTGCCAGCAGCTTAGCGGGAGCGGGAGAAGCGAAGGGGCAGTACTTC,CASSLAGAGEAKGQYF
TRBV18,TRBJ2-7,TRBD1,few,TGTGCCAGCTCACCCGGGACAGGGGGCAACTACGAGCAGTACTTC,CASSPGTGGNYEQYF
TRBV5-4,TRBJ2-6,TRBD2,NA,TGTGCCAGCAGCTGGGGGGGATTCGCGGCAAGCTCTGGGGCCAACGTCCTGACTTTC,CASSWGGFAASSGANVLTF
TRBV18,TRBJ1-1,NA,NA,TGTGCCAGCTCACCAAGACAAAGCGGGGACACTGAAGCTTTCTTT,CASSPRQSGDTEAFF
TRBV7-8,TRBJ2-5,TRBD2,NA,TGTGCCAGCAGCTTCCCACTAGCGGGAGTAGGTGAGACCCAGTACTTC,CASSFPLAGVGETQYF
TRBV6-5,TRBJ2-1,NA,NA,TGTGCCAGCAGTTACTGGGGCAGGGGCGATGAGCAGTTCTTC,CASSYWGRGDEQFF
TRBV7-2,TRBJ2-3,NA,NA,TGTGCCAGCAGCTTAGTAGCCGGAGATACGCAGTATTTT,CASSLVAGDTQYF
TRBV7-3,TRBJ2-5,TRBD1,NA,TGTGCCAGCAGCCCCCAAGCAGGGGGATTGGAGACCCAGTACTTC,CASSPQAGGLETQYF
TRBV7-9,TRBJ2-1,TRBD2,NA,TGTGCCAGCAGTTGGAGCGGGAGCCCCGGGGAGCAGTTCTTC,CASSWSGSPGEQFF
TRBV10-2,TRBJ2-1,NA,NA,TGCGCCAGCAGTGAAGGCAGGAGCTCCTACAATGAGCAGTTCTTC,CASSEGRSSYNEQFF
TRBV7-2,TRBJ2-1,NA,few,TGTGCCAGCAGCCCTGATCTAGCCGACAATGAGCAGTTCTTC,CASSPDLADNEQFF
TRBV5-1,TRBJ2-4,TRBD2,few,TGCGCCAGCAGCCGGACTAGCGGGAAGCAAAACATTCAGTACTTC,CASSRTSGKQNIQYF
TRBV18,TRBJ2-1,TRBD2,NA,TGTGCCAGCTCACCACCGGGTAGCGGGAGCTCCAATGAGCAGTTCTTC,CASSPPGSGSSNEQFF
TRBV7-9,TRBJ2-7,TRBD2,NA,TGTGCCAGCAGCCCGAGCGGGAGGGCCTCCCACGAGCAGTACTTC,CASSPSGRASHEQYF